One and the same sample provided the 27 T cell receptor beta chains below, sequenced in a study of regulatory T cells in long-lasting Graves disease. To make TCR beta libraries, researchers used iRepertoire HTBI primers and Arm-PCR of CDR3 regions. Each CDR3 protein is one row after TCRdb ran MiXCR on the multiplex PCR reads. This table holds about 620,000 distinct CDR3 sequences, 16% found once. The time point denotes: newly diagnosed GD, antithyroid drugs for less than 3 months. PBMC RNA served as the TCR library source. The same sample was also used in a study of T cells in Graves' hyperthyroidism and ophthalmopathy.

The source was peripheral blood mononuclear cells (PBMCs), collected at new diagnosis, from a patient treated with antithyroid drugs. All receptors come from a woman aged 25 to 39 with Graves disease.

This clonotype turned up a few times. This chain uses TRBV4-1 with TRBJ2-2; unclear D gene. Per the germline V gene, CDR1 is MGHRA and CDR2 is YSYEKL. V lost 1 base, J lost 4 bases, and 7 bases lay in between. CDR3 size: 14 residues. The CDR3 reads CASSQVAATGELFF. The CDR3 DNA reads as TGCGCCAGCAGCCAAGTCGCGGCCACCGGGGAGCTGTTTTTT.

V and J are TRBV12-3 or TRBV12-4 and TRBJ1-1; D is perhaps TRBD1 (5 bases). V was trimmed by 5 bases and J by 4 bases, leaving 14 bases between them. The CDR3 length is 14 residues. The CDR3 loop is CASSPTQGVTEAFF. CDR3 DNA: TGTGCCAGCAGTCCCACTCAGGGTGTCACTGAAGCTTTCTTT.

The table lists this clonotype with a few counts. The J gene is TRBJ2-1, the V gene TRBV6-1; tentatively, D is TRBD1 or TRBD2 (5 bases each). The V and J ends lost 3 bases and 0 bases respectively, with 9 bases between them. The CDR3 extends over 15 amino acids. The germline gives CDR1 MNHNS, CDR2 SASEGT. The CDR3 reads CASSDAGSSYNEQFF. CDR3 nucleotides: TGTGCCAGCAGTGATGCAGGGAGCTCCTACAATGAGCAGTTCTTC.

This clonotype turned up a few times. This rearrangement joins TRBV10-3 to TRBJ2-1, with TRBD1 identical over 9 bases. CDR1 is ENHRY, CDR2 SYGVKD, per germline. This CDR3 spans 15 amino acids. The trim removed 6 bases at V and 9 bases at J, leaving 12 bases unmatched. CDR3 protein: CAISVKGTGPAEQFF. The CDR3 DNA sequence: TGTGCCATCAGCGTGAAAGGGACAGGGCCCGCTGAGCAGTTCTTC.

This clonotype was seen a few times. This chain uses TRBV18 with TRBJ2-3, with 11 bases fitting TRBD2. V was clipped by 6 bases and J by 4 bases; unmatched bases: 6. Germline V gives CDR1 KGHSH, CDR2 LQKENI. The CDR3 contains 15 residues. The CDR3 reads CASSQLAGVADTQYF. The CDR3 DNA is TGTGCCAGCTCCCAACTAGCGGGAGTGGCAGATACGCAGTATTTT.

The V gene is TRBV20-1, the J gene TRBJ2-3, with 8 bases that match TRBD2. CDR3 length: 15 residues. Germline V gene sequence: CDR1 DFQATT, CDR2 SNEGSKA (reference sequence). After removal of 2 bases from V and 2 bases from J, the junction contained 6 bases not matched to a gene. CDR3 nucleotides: TGCAGTGCTAGATTTCTAGCGGGTTTCACAGATACGCAGTATTTT. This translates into CSARFLAGFTDTQYF.

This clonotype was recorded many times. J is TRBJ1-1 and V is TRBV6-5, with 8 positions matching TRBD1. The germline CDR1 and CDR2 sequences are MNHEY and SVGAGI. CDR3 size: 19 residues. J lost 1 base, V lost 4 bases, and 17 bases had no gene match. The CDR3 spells CASSSDGTGARTSNTEAFF. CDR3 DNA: TGTGCCAGCAGTTCCGACGGGACAGGAGCCCGGACGTCGAACACTGAAGCTTTCTTT.

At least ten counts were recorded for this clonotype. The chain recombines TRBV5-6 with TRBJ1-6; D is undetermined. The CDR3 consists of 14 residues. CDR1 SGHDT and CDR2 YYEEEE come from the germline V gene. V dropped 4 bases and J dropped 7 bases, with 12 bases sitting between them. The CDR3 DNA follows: TGTGCCAGCAGCGCCTACCATGAGAATTCACCCCTCCACTTT. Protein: CASSAYHENSPLHF.

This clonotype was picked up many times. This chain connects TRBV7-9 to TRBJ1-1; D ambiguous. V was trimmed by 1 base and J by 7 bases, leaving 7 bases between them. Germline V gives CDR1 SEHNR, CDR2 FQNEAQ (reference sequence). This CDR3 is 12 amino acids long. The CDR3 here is CASSLEGSEAFF. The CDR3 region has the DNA TGTGCCAGCAGCTTAGAGGGCAGTGAAGCTTTCTTT. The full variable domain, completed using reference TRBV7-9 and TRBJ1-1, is DTGVSQNPRHKITKRGQNVTFRCDPISEHNRLYWYRQTLGQGPEFLTYFQNEAQLEKSRLLSDRFSAERPKGSFSTLEIQRTEQGDSAMYLCASSLEGSEAFFGQGTRLTVV.

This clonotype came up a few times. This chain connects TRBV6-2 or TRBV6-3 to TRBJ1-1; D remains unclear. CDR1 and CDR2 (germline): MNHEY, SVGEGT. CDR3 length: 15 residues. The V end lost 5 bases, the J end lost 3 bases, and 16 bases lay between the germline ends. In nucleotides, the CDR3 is TGTGCCAGCAGTCCTCGGACGCTGAGGGACACTGAAGCTTTCTTT. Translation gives CASSPRTLRDTEAFF.

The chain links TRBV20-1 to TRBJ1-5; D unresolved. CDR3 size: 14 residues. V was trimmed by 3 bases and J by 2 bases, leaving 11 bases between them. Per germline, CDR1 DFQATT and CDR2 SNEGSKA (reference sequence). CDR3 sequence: CSASTPSGNQPQHF. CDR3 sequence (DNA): TGCAGTGCTAGTACTCCTTCGGGCAATCAGCCCCAGCATTTT.

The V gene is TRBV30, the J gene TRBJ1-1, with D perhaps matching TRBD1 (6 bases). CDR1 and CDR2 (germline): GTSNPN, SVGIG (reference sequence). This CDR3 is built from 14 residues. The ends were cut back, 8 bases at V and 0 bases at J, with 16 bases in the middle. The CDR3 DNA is TGTGCCCGAAGGACAGAATCCATGAACACTGAAGCTTTCTTT. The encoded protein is CARRTESMNTEAFF.

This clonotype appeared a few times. The CDR3 coding sequence is TGTGCCAGCAGGCCAACAGCGGGAGGGGGATACGAGCAGTACTTC. Its protein product is CASRPTAGGGYEQYF. This chain uses TRBV6-1 with TRBJ2-7, with 10 nucleotides matching TRBD2. This CDR3 comprises 15 residues. With V trimmed by 6 bases and J by 4 bases, 9 bases remained unmatched. Looked up from germline, CDR1 is MNHNS and CDR2 is SASEGT.

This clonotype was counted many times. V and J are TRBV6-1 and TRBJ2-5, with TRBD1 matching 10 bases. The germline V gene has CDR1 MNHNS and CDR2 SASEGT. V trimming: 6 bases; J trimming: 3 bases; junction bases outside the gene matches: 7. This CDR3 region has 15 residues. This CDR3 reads CASRLQGTGEETQYF. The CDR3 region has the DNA TGTGCCAGCAGGCTACAAGGGACAGGGGAAGAGACCCAGTACTTC.

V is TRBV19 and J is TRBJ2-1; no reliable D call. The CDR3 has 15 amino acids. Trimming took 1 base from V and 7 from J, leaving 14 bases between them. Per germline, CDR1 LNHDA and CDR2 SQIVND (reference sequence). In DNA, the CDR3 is TGTGCCAGTAGTATAGTAGGTTTCGAGGTGAATGAGCAGTTCTTC. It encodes CASSIVGFEVNEQFF.

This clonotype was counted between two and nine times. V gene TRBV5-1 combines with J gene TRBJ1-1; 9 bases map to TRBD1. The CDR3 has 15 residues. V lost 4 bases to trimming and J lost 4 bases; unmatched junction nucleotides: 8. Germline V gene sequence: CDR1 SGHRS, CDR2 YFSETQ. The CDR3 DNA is TGCGCCAGCAGCGCCTGGACAGGGGTGAGCACTGAAGCTTTCTTT. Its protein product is CASSAWTGVSTEAFF.

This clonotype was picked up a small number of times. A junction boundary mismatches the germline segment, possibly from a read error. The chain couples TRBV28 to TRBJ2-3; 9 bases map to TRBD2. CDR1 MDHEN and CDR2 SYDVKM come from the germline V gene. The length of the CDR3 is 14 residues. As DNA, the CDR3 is TGTGCCGGCAGCGGGAGGTCGGGCACAGATGCGCAGTATTTT. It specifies CAGSGRSGTDAQYF.

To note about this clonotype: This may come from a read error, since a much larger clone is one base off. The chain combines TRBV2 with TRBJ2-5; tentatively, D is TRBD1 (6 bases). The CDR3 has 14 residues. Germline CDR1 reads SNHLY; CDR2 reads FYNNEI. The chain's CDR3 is CASRPGTNQEAQYF. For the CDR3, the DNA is TGTGCCAGCAGACCCGGGACAAACCAAGAGGCCCAGTACTTC.

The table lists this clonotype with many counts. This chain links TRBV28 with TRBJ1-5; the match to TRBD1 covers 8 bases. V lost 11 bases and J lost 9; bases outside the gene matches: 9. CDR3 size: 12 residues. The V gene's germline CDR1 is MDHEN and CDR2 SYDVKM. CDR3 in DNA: TGTGCCTCCCGAACAGGGGGACGGCCCCAGCATTTT. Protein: CASRTGGRPQHF.

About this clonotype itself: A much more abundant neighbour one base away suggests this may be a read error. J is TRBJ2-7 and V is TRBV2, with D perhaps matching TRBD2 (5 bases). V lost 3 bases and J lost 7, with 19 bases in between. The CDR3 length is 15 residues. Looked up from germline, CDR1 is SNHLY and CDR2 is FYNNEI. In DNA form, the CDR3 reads TGTGCCAGCAGTGAGTTCGAGGGTTTCTACAATGAGCAGTACTTC. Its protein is CASSEFEGFYNEQYF.

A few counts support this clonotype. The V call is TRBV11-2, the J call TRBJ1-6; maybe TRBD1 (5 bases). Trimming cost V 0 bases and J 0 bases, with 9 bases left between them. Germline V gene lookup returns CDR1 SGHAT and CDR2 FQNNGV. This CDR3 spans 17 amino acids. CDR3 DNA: TGTGCCAGCAGCTTAGAGGGGGGAAGCTCCTATAATTCACCCCTCCACTTT. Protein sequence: CASSLEGGSSYNSPLHF.

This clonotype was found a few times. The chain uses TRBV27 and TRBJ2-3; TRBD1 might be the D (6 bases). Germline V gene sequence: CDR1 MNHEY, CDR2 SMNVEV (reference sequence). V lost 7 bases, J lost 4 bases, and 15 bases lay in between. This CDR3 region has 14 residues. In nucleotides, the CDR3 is TGTGCCAGCACTTTCTCCGGACAGCCAGATACGCAGTATTTT. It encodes CASTFSGQPDTQYF.

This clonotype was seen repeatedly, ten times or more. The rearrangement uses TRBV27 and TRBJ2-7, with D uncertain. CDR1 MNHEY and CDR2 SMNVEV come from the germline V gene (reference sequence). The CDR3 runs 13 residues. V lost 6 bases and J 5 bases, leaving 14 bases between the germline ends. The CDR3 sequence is CASRRSRRNEQYF. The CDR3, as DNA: TGTGCCAGCAGAAGGAGCAGACGTAACGAGCAGTACTTC.

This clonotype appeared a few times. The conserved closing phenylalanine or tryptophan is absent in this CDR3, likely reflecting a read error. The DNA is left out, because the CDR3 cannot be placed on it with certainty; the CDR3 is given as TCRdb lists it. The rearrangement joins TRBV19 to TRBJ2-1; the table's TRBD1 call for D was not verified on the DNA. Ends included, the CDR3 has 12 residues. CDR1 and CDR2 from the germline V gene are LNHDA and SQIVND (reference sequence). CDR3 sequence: CASSTGQGPSMI.

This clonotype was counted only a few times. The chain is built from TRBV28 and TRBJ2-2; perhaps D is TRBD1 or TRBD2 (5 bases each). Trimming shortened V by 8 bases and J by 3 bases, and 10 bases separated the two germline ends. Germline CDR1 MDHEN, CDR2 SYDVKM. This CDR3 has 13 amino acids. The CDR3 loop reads CASRDGDTGELFF. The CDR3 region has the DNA TGTGCCAGCCGGGACGGTGACACCGGGGAGCTGTTTTTT.

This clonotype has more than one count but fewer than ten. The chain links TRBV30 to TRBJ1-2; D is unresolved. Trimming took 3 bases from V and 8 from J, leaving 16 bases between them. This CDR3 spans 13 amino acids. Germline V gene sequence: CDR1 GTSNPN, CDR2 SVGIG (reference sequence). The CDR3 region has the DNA TGTGCCTGGAGGTTGTATAGGGCTTACGGCTACACCTTC. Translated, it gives CAWRLYRAYGYTF.

CDR3 in amino acids: CASSLNAVNTGELFF. The CDR3 DNA follows: TGTGCCAGCAGCTTGAACGCAGTTAACACCGGGGAGCTGTTTTTT. The chain couples TRBV7-8 to TRBJ2-2; D is uncertain. Between the trimmed V and J ends, which lost 3 bases and 2 bases, there was a span of 10 bases. Germline lookup yields CDR1 SGHVS and CDR2 FQNEAQ. The CDR3 runs 15 residues. The full variable domain, completed using reference TRBV7-8 and TRBJ2-2, is GAGVSQSPRYKVAKRGQDVALRCDPISGHVSLFWYQQALGQGPEFLTYFQNEAQLDKSGLPSDRFFAERPEGSVSTLKIQRTQQEDSAVYLCASSLNAVNTGELFFGEGSRLTVL.